This TCR beta chain emerged from a study of T cell responses to AZD1222 COVID-19 vaccine listed by TCRdb under 2021. For the study in its entirety: TCR sequencing covered 233 trial participants: 200 to 210 given two doses of AZD1222 and about 26 given two doses of MenACWY control vaccine. Trial participants were enrolled into age subgroups of 18-55, 56-69 and 70-plus years, which contained about 150, 28 and 57 TCR-sequenced participants, respectively. Beyond this particular receptor, the publication reports: No day 14 peak-response samples were available, so repertoires were characterized only after the peak T cell response. CD4 TCRs associated with the vaccine covered the entire spike protein, and the dominant responses were in regions 160-218 and 743-854. In the small 56-69-year group, the increase in depth fell short of significance, most likely because of low power. Spike-specific TCR breadth and depth rose significantly after two AZD1222 doses compared with day 0 and with MenACWY recipients. Conclusions about previously exposed vaccinees are limited, since just five to seven AZD1222 recipients were seropositive for SARS-CoV-2 at baseline. Reportedly, close to half of the unique spike-specific TCRs recognized epitopes lying outside the regions that are mutated in the B.1.351 and B.1.1.7 variants. Participants were mostly white British and included more females than males, and it was suggested by the authors that clonal diversity may have been underestimated.

What this sample's time point label stands for: about 28 days (+/-7) after the second vaccine dose. AZD1222 recipients given second doses at about 4 weeks or at about 12 weeks were pooled, since spike-specific TCR depth and breadth were not found to differ between the two schedules. The vaccinee samples were drawn from two UK trials, COV001 and COV002, one of which was a single-blind randomized controlled phase 2/3 trial testing AZD1222 (ChAdOx1 nCoV-19) in healthy adults. Trial participant PBMC samples were collected at day 0 and day 28 after the second dose for TCRbeta chain sequencing. Reading the germline V gene (reference sequence) gives CDR1 GTSNPN and CDR2 SVGIG. Including the terminal cysteine and phenylalanine, the CDR3 comprises 14 residues. The DNA shown is the 42-base CDR3, in frame from base 1. At the junction V is shortened by 0 bases and J by 4 bases, with 10 bases in between. As concerns this clone: Its target antigen remains unknown. Base-call qualities are not available, and no considerably larger clone is one nucleotide away.

The CDR3 regions of human TCRbeta chains were analyzed by immunosequencing. Per the authors' processing: Repertoire TCRs were checked for matches against a reference library of SARS-CoV-2-specific TCRs that had been generated using the MIRA antigen-specificity platform. Breadth was defined as the fraction of unique TCRs that were SARS-CoV-2-associated. Depth was defined as the fraction of total T cells that were SARS-CoV-2-associated. Using the MIRA data, each spike-specific TCR was mapped to the spike region that the TCR reacts to and placed in a CD4 or CD8 class. Log10-transformed breadth and depth values were compared by one-way ANOVA with Sidak's multiple comparisons tests. TCRdb carries this immuneACCESS record with in-frame sequences only. Its versions omit some clonotypes, under half of them owing to an unresolved V gene in the studies checked, with the rest unexplained. V, J and clone size reflect that table, while D and trimming were determined from the DNA. The table for this sample lists 120,000 to 150,000 clones; roughly nine tenths of them were counted only once. The top ten clones comprise roughly 1.7% of the sample.

Source: peripheral blood, taken 28 days after the second AZD1222 dose. Rearrangement joined TRBV30 to TRBJ1-5; the D gene is possibly TRBD1, with 6 bases matching. The TCR sequence derives from an adult who received the AZD1222 COVID-19 vaccine. The base sequence is TGTGCCTGGAGTGTGGGGGCCGGGAATCAGCCCCAGCATTTT. Protein translation: CAWSVGAGNQPQHF.